This T cell receptor beta chain was retrieved from a study of blood T cell repertoires in COVID-19 (dated by TCRdb to the early 2020s). In terms of the full investigation: Collaborator samples came from the United States, Italy and Spain and covered acute and convalescent phases of COVID-19. The material from the prospective study consisted of cDNA or gDNA derived from T cells, B-cell-depleted T cells, or PBMCs. Deeply sampled blood TCRbeta repertoires from subjects exposed to, actively infected with, or recovered from COVID-19 were included in the dataset. The repertoires were made available in a free public database intended to serve as a resource for research on the immune response to SARS-CoV-2. Samples came from the ongoing ImmuneRACE study (first 160 participants) plus 1,254 subjects from 6 global collaborators. A de-identified subject ID, COVID-19 status, age in years and sex were almost always included in the sample metadata. HLA class I and class II types, where available, came from metadata supplied by the sample provider rather than from assay-based typing. Study-wide conclusions, independent of this receptor: The quantity of clinical and demographic metadata differed by source and by participant and was supplied without curation.

At the junction V is shortened by 7 bases and J by 5 bases, with 17 bases in between. The germline V gene provides CDR1 ENHRY and CDR2 SYGVKD. From the cysteine through the phenylalanine, the CDR3 covers 14 amino acids. Only the CDR3 DNA stays, 42 bases, in frame from base 1. The immunoSEQ Assay, a bias-controlled multiplex PCR, was used to amplify TCRbeta CDR3 regions from genomic DNA. Per the authors' processing: The number of nucleated cells in each sample was estimated by amplification of reference gene primers within the assay. To quantify the absolute abundance of each unique TCRbeta CDR3 rearrangement, sequence reads were collapsed and filtered. For each sample, productive Simpson clonality was calculated as the square root of Simpson's diversity index across productive rearrangements. TCRdb obtained this table from immuneACCESS and retained in-frame rearrangements with V and J assigned. These tables miss some clones; where compared with another copy, unresolved V genes account for less than half of the shortfall, and the remainder is unexplained. V, J and clone size were drawn from that table, and D and trimming were deduced from the DNA. The sample table holds 250,000 to 300,000 clones, of which about 83% were seen once. The ten largest account for approximately 5.9% of the sample.

Whole blood was collected in K2EDTA tubes by collaborating institutions according to the institutions' own protocols. Collaborator samples were shipped for TCRbeta analysis as frozen whole blood, isolated PBMCs, or DNA extracted from either sample type. This clone was seen a few times. Its cognate antigen has yet to be identified. Nothing much larger sits one base from this clone, and base qualities are not available. Specimen: peripheral blood. This sequence uses TRBV10-3 and TRBJ2-5; matching of 6 bases hints at TRBD2 as the D gene. The sequence was obtained from a man older than 75 with acute or convalescent COVID-19. The base sequence is TGTGCCATCAAGAGGACTAACCACGCGGAGACCCAGTACTTC. It translates as CAIKRTNHAETQYF.